This T cell receptor beta chain stems from a study of monozygotic twins with inflammatory bowel disease. Whole-study results and caveats: IBD patients carried less diverse TCRbeta repertoires (inverse Simpson) than healthy co-twins.

During cDNA synthesis, UMIs that each contained a 6-nucleotide sample barcode were added by means of template switching. TCRdb reworked the 5' RACE reads into one entry per CDR3 protein, no DNA. This sample's clone table lists more than 300,000 distinct CDR3 sequences. CDR1 LGHDT and CDR2 YNNKEL come from the germline V gene (reference sequence). This CDR3 region has 14 residues. Regarding this clonotype: The antigen is not known.

The sample was blood. This TCR was sampled from a human donor with ulcerative colitis or Crohn's disease, or a healthy co-twin of an affected twin (not recorded which). This sequence joins TRBV3-1 and TRBJ1-6; TCRdb selects TRBD1, and the lack of DNA leaves this call unchecked. CDR3 region: CASSQTGADSPLHF.